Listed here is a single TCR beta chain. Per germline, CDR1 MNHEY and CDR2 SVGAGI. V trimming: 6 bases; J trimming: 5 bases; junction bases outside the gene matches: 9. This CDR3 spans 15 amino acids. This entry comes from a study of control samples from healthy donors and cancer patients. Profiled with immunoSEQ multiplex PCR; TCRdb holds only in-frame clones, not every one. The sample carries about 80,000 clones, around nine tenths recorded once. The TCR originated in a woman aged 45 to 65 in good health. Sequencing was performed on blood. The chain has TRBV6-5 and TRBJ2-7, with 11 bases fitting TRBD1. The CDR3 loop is CASRIEDRGQDEQYF. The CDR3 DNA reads TGTGCCAGCAGAATAGAGGACAGGGGGCAGGACGAGCAGTACTTC.